This is a list of T cell receptor beta chains from one sample in a study of T cell repertoires in cytomegalovirus infection. No antigens are known for them. In TCRdb, the reads were re-called with MiXCR into one record per CDR3 protein. Counted here are 800,000 to 950,000 distinct CDR3 sequences, over 25% occurring once; the ten biggest clones make up around an eighth. The sequenced sample was cultured CD8+ T cells from PBMCs, obtained from culture after CMV antigen stimulation. The origin of the receptors is a human donor in good health (CMV status not recorded). Some clones in this sample may be carry-over from other donors' samples. CDR3s include the opening cysteine and the closing phenylalanine or tryptophan. Each record gives: CDR3 protein, CDR3 DNA, V gene, clone size, J gene, D gene. A D gene is named only where the DNA matches it firmly. Expanded clones get a size class; other rows say once, few or many, or leave the size out.

CDR3aa: CASSPPGNFPSYEQYF; CDR3nt: TGTGCCAGCAGTCCGCCGGGGAATTTCCCTTCCTACGAGCAGTACTTC; v_gene: TRBV12-3/TRBV12-4; abundance: NA; j_gene: TRBJ2-7; d_gene: NA
CDR3aa: CASSSLSHRGELFF; CDR3nt: TGTGCCAGCAGCAGCCTCTCACACCGTGGGGAGCTGTTTTTT; v_gene: TRBV7-8; abundance: few; j_gene: TRBJ2-2; d_gene: NA
CDR3aa: CAGQRDRGSYNSPLHF; CDR3nt: TGTGCCGGTCAACGGGATAGGGGCTCCTATAATTCACCCCTCCACTTT; v_gene: TRBV6-1; abundance: many; j_gene: TRBJ1-6; d_gene: NA
CDR3aa: CASREQGADTGELFF; CDR3nt: TGTGCCAGCAGAGAACAGGGGGCTGACACCGGGGAGCTGTTTTTT; v_gene: TRBV12-3/TRBV12-4; abundance: NA; j_gene: TRBJ2-2; d_gene: TRBD1
CDR3aa: CASRSGTVVEEQFF; CDR3nt: TGTGCCAGCAGATCCGGGACAGTGGTCGAGGAGCAGTTCTTC; v_gene: TRBV6-5; abundance: NA; j_gene: TRBJ2-1; d_gene: TRBD1
CDR3aa: CASSLGQRGTEAFF; CDR3nt: TGTGCCAGCAGCTTGGGGCAGCGAGGCACTGAAGCTTTCTTT; v_gene: TRBV5-5; abundance: NA; j_gene: TRBJ1-1; d_gene: NA
CDR3aa: CASSIGTVPTDTQYF; CDR3nt: TGTGCCAGTAGTATAGGAACAGTACCCACAGATACGCAGTATTTT; v_gene: TRBV19; abundance: NA; j_gene: TRBJ2-3; d_gene: NA
CDR3aa: CASRPQGAVNEKLFF; CDR3nt: TGTGCCAGCAGGCCGCAGGGGGCTGTTAATGAAAAACTGTTTTTT; v_gene: TRBV6-5; abundance: few; j_gene: TRBJ1-4; d_gene: TRBD1
CDR3aa: CASSLRDSSLLGTDTQYF; CDR3nt: TGTGCCAGCAGCCTCCGGGACTCCTCCCTTTTGGGCACAGATACGCAGTATTTT; v_gene: TRBV7-9; abundance: many; j_gene: TRBJ2-3; d_gene: NA
CDR3aa: CASSQTTGGNTEAFF; CDR3nt: TGTGCCAGCAGCCAAACTACAGGAGGGAACACTGAAGCTTTCTTT; v_gene: TRBV14; abundance: few; j_gene: TRBJ1-1; d_gene: NA
CDR3aa: CASSAQGPGELFF; CDR3nt: TGTGCCAGCAGTGCACAGGGGCCCGGGGAGCTGTTTTTT; v_gene: TRBV6-5; abundance: NA; j_gene: TRBJ2-2; d_gene: TRBD1